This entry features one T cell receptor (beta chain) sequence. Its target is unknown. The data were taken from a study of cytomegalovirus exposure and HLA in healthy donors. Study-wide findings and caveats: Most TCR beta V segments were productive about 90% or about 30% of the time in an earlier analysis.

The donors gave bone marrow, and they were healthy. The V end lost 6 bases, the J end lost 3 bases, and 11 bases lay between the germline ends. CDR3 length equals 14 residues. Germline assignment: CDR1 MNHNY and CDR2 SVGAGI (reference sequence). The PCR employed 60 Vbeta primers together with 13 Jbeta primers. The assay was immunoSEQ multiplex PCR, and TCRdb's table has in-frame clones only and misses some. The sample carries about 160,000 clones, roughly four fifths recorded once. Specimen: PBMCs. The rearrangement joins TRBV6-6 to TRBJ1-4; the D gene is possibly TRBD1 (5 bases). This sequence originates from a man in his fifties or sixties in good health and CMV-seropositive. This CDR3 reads CASRTAISNEKLFF. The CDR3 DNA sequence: TGTGCCAGCAGGACAGCTATATCTAATGAAAAACTGTTTTTT.